This TCR beta chain emerged from a study of cytomegalovirus exposure and HLA in healthy donors. Study observations and caveats: One later analysis reportedly identified an Asian-associated ancestry cluster that showed fewer N-insertions than the approximately 710-donor mean. Based on reports, TCR beta sequences accurately predicted HLA-A and HLA-B alleles for most subjects. Analysis performed later found about 18,000 TCR beta sequences associated with HLA alleles at 0.05 false discovery rate. A later analysis found common viral pathogens apparently linked to several of the most significant clusters.

The CDR3 length is 14 residues. The germline V gene encodes CDR1 MNHEY and CDR2 SVGAGI. Trimming took off 6 bases at V and 1 base at J, with 10 bases between the two ends. The PCR employed 60 Vbeta primers together with 13 Jbeta primers. Libraries were prepared by immunoSEQ multiplex PCR; TCRdb keeps only in-frame clonotypes and omits some of them. The table shows fewer than 200,000 clones, with about 79% occurring only once. To note about this clone: Its antigen remains unknown. Other DNA sequences from this sample encode an identical CDR3 as well.

The sample consisted of PBMCs. This clonotype was obtained from a female donor in good health and CMV-seronegative. This rearrangement joins TRBV6-5 to TRBJ1-5, with D unclear. The CDR3 spells CASRPGGSNQPQHF. The CDR3 bases are TGTGCCAGCAGGCCCGGAGGGAGCAATCAGCCCCAGCATTTT.